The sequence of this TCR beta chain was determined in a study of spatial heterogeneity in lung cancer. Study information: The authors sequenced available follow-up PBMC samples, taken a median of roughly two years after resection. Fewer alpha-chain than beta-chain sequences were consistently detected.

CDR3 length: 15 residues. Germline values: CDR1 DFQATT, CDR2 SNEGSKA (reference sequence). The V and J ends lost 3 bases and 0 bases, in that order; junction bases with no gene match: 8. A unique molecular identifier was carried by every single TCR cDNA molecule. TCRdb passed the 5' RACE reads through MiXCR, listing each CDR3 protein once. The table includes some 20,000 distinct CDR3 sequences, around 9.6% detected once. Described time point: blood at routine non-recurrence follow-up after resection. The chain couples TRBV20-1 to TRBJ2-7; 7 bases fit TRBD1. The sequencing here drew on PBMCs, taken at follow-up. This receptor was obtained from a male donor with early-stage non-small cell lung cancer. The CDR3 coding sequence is TGCAGTGCTAGTGGAGGACAGGAAAGCTCCTACGAGCAGTACTTC. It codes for CSASGGQESSYEQYF.